This T cell receptor delta chain was identified in a study of gammadelta T cells in human blood. Study results and limitations: Microbial exposure reportedly appeared to drive polyclonal expansion of innate gamma-delta T cells right after birth.

The CDR3 loop spans 16 amino acids. In germline, CDR1 is GEAIGNYY, CDR2 EKD. The V and J ends lost 0 bases and 1 base, in that order; junction bases with no gene match: 3. This clone is judged large. Its matching antigen is unknown. Distinct nucleotide sequences in the sample also encode this CDR3. TCRdb re-processed the RT-PCR reads via CATT. The repertoire holds approximately 1,200 delta-chain clones, with around 50% as singletons. Material: Vgamma9Vdelta2 gamma-delta T cells from adult blood. The chain carries TRDV2 and TRDJ1; 11 nucleotides line up with TRDD3. This sequence originates from a human donor. The CDR3 DNA is TGTGCCTGTGACACCGTGGGGGATACGGGCACCGATAAACTCATCTTT. Protein: CACDTVGDTGTDKLIF.